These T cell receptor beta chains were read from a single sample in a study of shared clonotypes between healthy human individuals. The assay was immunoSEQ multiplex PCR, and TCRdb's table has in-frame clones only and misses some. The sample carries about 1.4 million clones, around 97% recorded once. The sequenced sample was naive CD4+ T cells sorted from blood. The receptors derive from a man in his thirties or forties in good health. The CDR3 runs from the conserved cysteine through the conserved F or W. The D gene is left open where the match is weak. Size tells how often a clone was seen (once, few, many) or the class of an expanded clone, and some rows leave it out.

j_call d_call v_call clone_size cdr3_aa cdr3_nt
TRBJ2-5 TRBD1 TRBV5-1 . CASSLAGQTVVTQYF TGCGCCAGCAGCTTGGCGGGACAGACCGTGGTGACCCAGTACTTC
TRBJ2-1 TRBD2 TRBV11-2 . CASSTSGSSDEQFF TGTGCCAGCAGCACTAGCGGGAGTAGCGATGAGCAGTTCTTC
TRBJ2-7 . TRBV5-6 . CASSHSYEQYF TGTGCCAGCAGCCATTCCTACGAGCAGTACTTC
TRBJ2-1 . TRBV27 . CASSSIRVRYNEQFF TGTGCCAGCAGTTCCATCAGGGTACGTTATAATGAGCAGTTCTTC
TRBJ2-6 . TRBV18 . CASSPLFASGANVLTF TGTGCCAGCTCACCCCTCTTTGCCTCTGGGGCCAACGTCCTGACTTTC
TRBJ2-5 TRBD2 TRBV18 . CASSSGGETQYF TGTGCCAGCTCATCGGGGGGGGAGACCCAGTACTTC
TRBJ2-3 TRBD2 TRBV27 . CASSFRKREGRGDTQYF TGTGCCAGCAGTTTCCGAAAGCGGGAGGGCCGCGGAGATACGCAGTATTTT
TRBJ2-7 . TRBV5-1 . CASSVGTTIKSYEQYF TGCGCCAGCTCAGTGGGAACCACGATTAAGTCCTACGAGCAGTACTTC
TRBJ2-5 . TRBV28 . CASSQGSQETQYF TGTGCCAGCAGTCAAGGGTCGCAAGAGACCCAGTACTTC
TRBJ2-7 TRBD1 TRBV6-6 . CASSQPGQGSYEQYF TGTGCCAGCAGTCAACCGGGACAGGGATCCTACGAGCAGTACTTC
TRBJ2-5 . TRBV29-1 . CSVAGGPETQYF TGCAGCGTTGCGGGGGGCCCAGAGACCCAGTACTTC
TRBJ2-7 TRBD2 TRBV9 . CASSVGLAGPYEQYF TGTGCCAGCAGCGTAGGGCTAGCGGGACCCTACGAGCAGTACTTC
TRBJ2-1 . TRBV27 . CASSPSSVGVNYEQFF TGTGCCAGCAGTCCCTCGAGTGTTGGGGTGAACTATGAGCAGTTCTTC
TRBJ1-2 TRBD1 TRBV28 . CASSFVYSRDRDGYTF TGTGCCAGCAGTTTTGTCTATAGCCGAGACAGGGACGGCTACACCTTC
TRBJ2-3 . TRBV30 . CAWRGATSTDTQYF TGTGCCTGGAGGGGTGCTACTAGCACAGATACGCAGTATTTT
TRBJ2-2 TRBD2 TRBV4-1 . CASSRSGTSGIGNTGELFF TGCGCCAGCAGTCGATCCGGGACTAGCGGGATCGGGAACACCGGGGAGCTGTTTTTT
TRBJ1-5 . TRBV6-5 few CASSRTVLEQPQHF TGTGCCAGCAGCAGGACAGTTTTGGAACAGCCCCAGCATTTT
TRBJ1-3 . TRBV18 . CASSPRQAYSSGNTIYF TGTGCCAGCTCACCAAGGCAGGCCTACTCCTCTGGAAACACCATATATTTT
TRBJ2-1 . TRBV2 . CASREDYTDEQFF TGTGCCAGCAGGGAGGACTACACTGATGAGCAGTTCTTC
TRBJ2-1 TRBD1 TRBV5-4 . CASSRPNRGQSLGNEQFF TGTGCCAGCAGCAGGCCGAACAGGGGGCAATCTCTAGGAAATGAGCAGTTCTTC
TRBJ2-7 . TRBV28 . CASQTGSFTYEQYF TGTGCCAGCCAAACAGGGTCCTTTACCTACGAGCAGTACTTC
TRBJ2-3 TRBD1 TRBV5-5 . CASSFSMKTGVRADTQYF TGTGCCAGCAGCTTCTCAATGAAGACAGGGGTACGGGCAGATACGCAGTATTTT
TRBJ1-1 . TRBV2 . CASSEQGRGTEAFF TGTGCCAGCAGTGAACAGGGTAGGGGTACTGAAGCTTTCTTT
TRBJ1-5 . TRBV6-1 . CASMRAATNRPQHF TGTGCCAGCATGCGGGCAGCAACAAACCGGCCCCAGCATTTT
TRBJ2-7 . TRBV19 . CASSTGGQISYEQYF TGTGCCAGTAGTACGGGGGGACAGATCTCCTACGAGCAGTACTTC
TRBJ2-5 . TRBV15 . CATGFLKETQYF TGTGCCACCGGGTTTCTTAAAGAGACCCAGTACTTC
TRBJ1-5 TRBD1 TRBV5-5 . CASSSTGLPYQPQHF TGTGCCAGCAGCTCGACAGGGTTGCCGTATCAGCCCCAGCATTTT
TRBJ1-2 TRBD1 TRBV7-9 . CASSLDDRDNGYTF TGTGCCAGCAGCTTAGACGACAGGGATAATGGCTACACCTTC
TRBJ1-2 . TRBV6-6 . CASSTREMGYTF TGTGCCAGCAGTACCCGGGAGATGGGCTACACCTTC